This TCR beta chain emerged from a study of T cell responses to AZD1222 COVID-19 vaccine. General study points: Spike-specific TCR breadth and depth went up after people got two AZD1222 doses. The donor cohort was predominantly white British with a female majority, and clonal diversity may have been underestimated. Nearly half of the spike-specific TCRs reportedly recognize variant regions that carry no mutations. Only five to seven individuals given AZD1222 were seropositive at baseline.

This clone was counted a few times. Its antigen is unidentified. Germline V CDR1 and CDR2: MGHRA, YSYEKL. The CDR3 sequence is 15 residues long. J was trimmed by 5 bases and V by 4 bases; bases with no gene match: 6. Produced via immunoSEQ multiplex PCR; TCRdb's table is partial and in-frame only. The sample consists of about 93,000 clones, 80% to 90% of them appearing once. The receptor comes from an adult in good health. V gene TRBV4-1 combines with J gene TRBJ1-2; 11 bases agree with TRBD1. Specimen: peripheral blood, collected on day 0 of AZD1222 vaccination. The CDR3 spells CASSPSWDRGYGYTF. The CDR3 DNA reads TGCGCCAGCAGCCCCAGTTGGGACAGGGGGTATGGCTACACCTTC.